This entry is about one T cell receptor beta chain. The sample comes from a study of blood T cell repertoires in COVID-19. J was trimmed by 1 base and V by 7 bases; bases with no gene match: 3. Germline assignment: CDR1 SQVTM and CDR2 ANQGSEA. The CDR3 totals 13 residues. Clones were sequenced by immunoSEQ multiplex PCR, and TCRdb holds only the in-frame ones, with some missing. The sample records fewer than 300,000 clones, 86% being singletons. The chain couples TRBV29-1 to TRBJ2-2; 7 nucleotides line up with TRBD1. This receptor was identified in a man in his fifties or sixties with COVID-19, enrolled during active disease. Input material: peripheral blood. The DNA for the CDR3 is TGCAGCGCCCGACAGGGGAACACCGGGGAGCTGTTTTTT. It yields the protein CSARQGNTGELFF.